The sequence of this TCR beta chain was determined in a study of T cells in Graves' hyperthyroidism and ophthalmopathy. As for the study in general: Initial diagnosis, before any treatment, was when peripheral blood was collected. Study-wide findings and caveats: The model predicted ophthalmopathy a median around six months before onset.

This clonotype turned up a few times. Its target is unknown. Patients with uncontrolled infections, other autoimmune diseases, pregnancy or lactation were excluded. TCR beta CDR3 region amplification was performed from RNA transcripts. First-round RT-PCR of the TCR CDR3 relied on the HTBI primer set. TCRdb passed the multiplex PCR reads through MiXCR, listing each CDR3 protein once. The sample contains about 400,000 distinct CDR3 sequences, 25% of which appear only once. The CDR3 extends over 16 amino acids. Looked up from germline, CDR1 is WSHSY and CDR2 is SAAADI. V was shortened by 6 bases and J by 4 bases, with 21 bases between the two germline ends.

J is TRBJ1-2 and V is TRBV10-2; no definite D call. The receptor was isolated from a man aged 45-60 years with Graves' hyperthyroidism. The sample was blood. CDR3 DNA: TGCGCCAGCAGCGCCCAGCGGAGGTGGGATGGCTATGGCTACACCTTC. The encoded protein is CASSAQRRWDGYGYTF.